These 25 T cell receptor beta chains came from one sample sequenced in a study of blood T cell repertoires in COVID-19. Libraries were prepared by immunoSEQ multiplex PCR; TCRdb keeps only in-frame clonotypes and omits some of them. The data hold fewer than 250,000 clones, with 82% observed a single time. The sequencing input was peripheral blood. Receptor source: an older woman with COVID-19, enrolled during active disease.

About this clone: The sample carries other DNA sequences with the same CDR3. This chain connects TRBV7-9 to TRBJ1-4; D ambiguous. The V gene lost 0 bases and the J gene lost 4 bases, with 6 bases spanning the gap. CDR3 length: 14 amino acids. Germline loops: CDR1 SEHNR, CDR2 FQNEAQ (reference sequence). CDR3 in DNA: TGTGCCAGCAGCTTAGCAGGAGGTAATGAAAAACTGTTTTTT. It translates to CASSLAGGNEKLFF.

The V call is TRBV5-3, the J call TRBJ2-5, with TRBD1 matching over 7 bases. TRBV5-3 is an open reading frame whose function is uncertain. J gave up 1 base and V 4 bases, and 16 bases lay outside the gene matches. CDR3 length: 18 amino acids. The CDR3: CARSHHRGSLPIQETQYF. The CDR3 nucleotides read TGTGCCAGAAGCCATCACAGGGGTTCCCTTCCCATCCAAGAGACCCAGTACTTC.

CDR3 protein: CASSQEFGGGTNYEQYF. The CDR3 DNA reads TGCGCCAGCAGCCAAGAATTCGGGGGGGGAACGAACTACGAGCAGTACTTC. The chain carries TRBV4-1 and TRBJ2-7; 8 positions match TRBD2. V lost 0 bases to trimming and J lost 3 bases; unmatched junction nucleotides: 10. CDR1 is MGHRA and CDR2 is YSYEKL in the germline V gene. The CDR3 totals 17 residues.

The chain joins TRBV5-1 to TRBJ1-6; TRBD1 might be the D (5 bases). The CDR3 covers 19 residues. Germline V lookup: CDR1 SGHRS, CDR2 YFSETQ. Trimming pared 4 bases from V and 1 base from J, leaving 21 bases between. This CDR3 is CASSRNNGQGKSYNSPLHF. The CDR3 DNA reads as TGCGCCAGCAGCCGCAACAACGGGCAGGGTAAGTCCTATAATTCACCCCTCCACTTT.

The chain is built from TRBV27 and TRBJ2-1; 7 bases fit TRBD2. CDR1 MNHEY and CDR2 SMNVEV come from the germline V gene (reference sequence). The CDR3 extends over 16 amino acids. The ends lost 7 bases at V and 8 bases at J; junction bases unmatched: 17. The CDR3 region is CASTLRGGSSDDEQFF. The CDR3 DNA reads as TGTGCCAGCACCCTTAGGGGCGGGAGTTCAGATGATGAGCAGTTCTTC.

The chain uses TRBV25-1 and TRBJ1-5, with TRBD1 as a possible D gene (6 bases). Germline lookup yields CDR1 MGHDK and CDR2 SYGVNS. Trimming cost V 6 bases and J 5 bases, with 11 bases left between them. CDR3 size: 13 residues. CDR3 sequence (DNA): TGTGCCAGCAGACAGGGTCAGGATCAGCCCCAGCATTTT. As protein: CASRQGQDQPQHF.

This clone showed up just a few times. This sequence joins TRBV20-1 and TRBJ2-7; 7 bases agree with TRBD2. This CDR3 comprises 17 residues. Germline lookup yields CDR1 DFQATT and CDR2 SNEGSKA (reference sequence). V was clipped by 3 bases and J by 6 bases; unmatched bases: 20. The CDR3 loop is CSASSWGEGPTGGEQYF. The CDR3 bases are TGCAGTGCTAGTTCCTGGGGGGAGGGACCTACGGGAGGCGAGCAGTACTTC.

V gene TRBV11-2 combines with J gene TRBJ1-2; D remains unclear. Trimming shortened V by 4 bases and J by 3 bases, and 9 bases separated the two germline ends. Looked up from germline, CDR1 is SGHAT and CDR2 is FQNNGV. The CDR3 has 13 residues. The CDR3 DNA reads as TGTGCCAGCAGCTCCGCCGGGGACTATGGCTACACCTTC. This encodes CASSSAGDYGYTF.

This clone was recorded a few times. The chain recombines TRBV19 with TRBJ1-2; possible D gene TRBD1, 5 bases. The V and J ends lost 5 bases and 8 bases respectively, with 18 bases between them. The V gene's germline CDR1 is LNHDA and CDR2 SQIVND (reference sequence). The CDR3 contains 14 residues. CDR3 loop: CASSYQAQGSGYTF. Written as DNA, the CDR3 is TGTGCCAGTAGTTATCAGGCCCAGGGTTCGGGCTACACCTTC.

The J gene is TRBJ1-6, the V gene TRBV2; possible D gene TRBD1, 6 bases. V lost 3 bases and J lost 0, with 9 bases in between. Germline loops: CDR1 SNHLY, CDR2 FYNNEI. The CDR3 sequence is 16 residues long. The CDR3 reads CASSDDRSSYNSPLHF. CDR3 DNA: TGTGCCAGCAGTGACGACAGGAGCTCCTATAATTCACCCCTCCACTTT.

The J gene is TRBJ1-5, the V gene TRBV19; 8 positions match TRBD1. V shed 7 bases, J shed 3 bases, and the junction held 5 bases outside the gene matches. CDR1 LNHDA and CDR2 SQIVND come from the germline V gene (reference sequence). The CDR3 is made up of 14 amino acids. Written as DNA, the CDR3 is TGTGCCAGTACCGGGACAGGCTACAATCAGCCCCAGCATTTT. Translated, it gives CASTGTGYNQPQHF.

This clone was counted a single time. V and J are TRBV7-2 and TRBJ2-7; D possibly corresponds to TRBD2 (5 bases). The CDR3 has 15 amino acids. Trimming left V 1 base short and J 0 bases short, with 10 bases between. From germline, CDR1 is SGHTA and CDR2 FQGNSA. The CDR3 bases are TGTGCCAGCAGCTTAGACGGCGGGTTCTCCTACGAGCAGTACTTC. Protein sequence: CASSLDGGFSYEQYF.

This chain links TRBV7-2 with TRBJ1-3; 10 bases map to TRBD1. This CDR3 is built from 15 residues. V lost 5 bases, J lost 4 bases, and 5 bases stayed unmatched. Germline V CDR1 and CDR2: SGHTA, FQGNSA. The CDR3 loop reads CASSTTGGAGNTIYF. In DNA, the CDR3 is TGTGCCAGCAGCACGACAGGGGGCGCCGGAAACACCATATATTTT.

This chain uses TRBV7-3 with TRBJ2-5; D perhaps matches TRBD1 (5 bases). Trimming took off 8 bases at V and 2 bases at J, with 12 bases between the two ends. The CDR3 is 13 amino acids. The germline CDR1 and CDR2 sequences are SGHTA and FQGTGA. CDR3 in DNA: TGTGCCAGCGCTGGGGCAGGGCAAGAGACCCAGTACTTC. This codes for CASAGAGQETQYF.

This chain joins TRBV19 and TRBJ2-7, with TRBD1 matching over 7 bases. The length of the CDR3 is 14 residues. Germline lookup yields CDR1 LNHDA and CDR2 SQIVND (reference sequence). Germline trimming cut 8 bases from V and 2 bases from J; bases unmatched to any gene: 9. In DNA form, the CDR3 reads TGTGCCAGTTCCCCCGGGACAGACACCTACGAGCAGTACTTC. Translated: CASSPGTDTYEQYF.

The chain couples TRBV5-1 to TRBJ1-6, with D possibly being TRBD1 (5 bases). The germline V and J ends were trimmed by 0 bases and 7 bases, with 8 bases remaining between them. This CDR3 comprises 14 residues. Per germline, CDR1 SGHRS and CDR2 YFSETQ. The CDR3 loop reads CASSLGDSNSPLHF. The CDR3 region has the DNA TGCGCCAGCAGCTTGGGGGACTCCAATTCACCCCTCCACTTT.

The rearrangement uses TRBV29-1 and TRBJ1-3; 8 bases are a match to TRBD1. Trimming removed 3 bases from V and 2 bases from J; junction bases left unmatched: 3. The CDR3 consists of 14 residues. Per the germline V gene, CDR1 is SQVTM and CDR2 is ANQGSEA. CDR3 bases: TGCAGCGTTGAGACAGGGGTCGCTGGAAACACCATATATTTT. It specifies CSVETGVAGNTIYF.

The rearrangement joins TRBV6-5 to TRBJ1-1, with D uncertain. CDR3 length equals 14 residues. Trimming removed 0 bases from V and 1 base from J, with 6 bases in between. Germline V lookup: CDR1 MNHEY, CDR2 SVGAGI. CDR3 coding DNA: TGTGCCAGCAGTTACTCGACTGGGAACACTGAAGCTTTCTTT. It codes for CASSYSTGNTEAFF.

This clone has more than one count but fewer than ten. The rearrangement links TRBV6-5 to TRBJ2-3; TRBD2 matches 11 bases. V gave up 7 bases and J gave up 6 bases; unmatched junction bases: 3. Germline V gene data show CDR1 as MNHEY and CDR2 as SVGAGI. This CDR3 contains 13 residues. CDR3 bases: TGTGCCAGCACTAGCGGGGGGTGGGATACGCAGTATTTT. This gives the protein CASTSGGWDTQYF.

The DNA for the CDR3 is TGCGCCAGCAGCCTGAGCTCCTATAATTCACCCCTCCACTTT. It translates to CASSLSSYNSPLHF. The chain joins TRBV5-1 to TRBJ1-6; D uncertain. The germline CDR1 and CDR2 sequences are SGHRS and YFSETQ. V shed 4 bases and J shed 0 bases, with 5 bases lying between them. The CDR3 is 14 residues long.

The chain recombines TRBV18 with TRBJ1-3, with 9 bases matching TRBD1. The CDR3 is made up of 15 amino acids. V was clipped by 3 bases and J by 3 bases; unmatched bases: 3. CDR1 is KGHSH and CDR2 is LQKENI in the germline V gene. This CDR3 reads CASSPDRGFGNTIYF. The CDR3 nucleotides are TGTGCCAGCTCACCCGACAGGGGGTTTGGAAACACCATATATTTT.

The chain couples TRBV14 to TRBJ1-1; TRBD1 might be the D (6 bases). Germline loops: CDR1 SGHDN, CDR2 FVKESK. Trimming shortened V by 4 bases and J by 3 bases, and 12 bases separated the two germline ends. The CDR3 length is 14 residues. Written as DNA, the CDR3 is TGTGCCAGCAGCCCTCTAGGGGGGGACACTGAAGCTTTCTTT. Translation gives CASSPLGGDTEAFF.

This chain joins TRBV4-1 and TRBJ2-7, with D uncertain. Trimming removed 2 bases at V and 0 bases at J, with 14 bases between. The CDR3 contains 16 residues. Germline V gives CDR1 MGHRA, CDR2 YSYEKL. CDR3 nucleotide sequence: TGCGCCAGCAGCCAATCCGGGTCCGCCGTCTCCTACGAGCAGTACTTC. It is translated as CASSQSGSAVSYEQYF.

The rearrangement uses TRBV5-1 and TRBJ2-2; D might be TRBD1 (6 bases). This CDR3 is 16 amino acids long. Per germline, CDR1 SGHRS and CDR2 YFSETQ. The V and J ends lost 0 bases and 4 bases respectively, with 13 bases between them. The chain's CDR3 is CASSLALQGGTGELFF. CDR3 DNA sequence: TGCGCCAGCAGCTTGGCCTTACAGGGCGGCACCGGGGAGCTGTTTTTT.

With respect to this clone: Other DNA sequences in the sample encode the same CDR3. The CDR3, as DNA: TGTGCCAGCAGCCTAACAGGGGTCAATCAGCCCCAGCATTTT. Translated, it gives CASSLTGVNQPQHF. This chain connects TRBV3-1 (or the pseudogene TRBV3-2) to TRBJ1-5; TRBD1 aligns across 7 bases. V was pared by 4 bases and J by 3 bases, with 3 bases of the junction left unmatched. This CDR3 has 14 amino acids. Germline V gives CDR1 LGHDT, CDR2 YNNKEL (reference sequence).